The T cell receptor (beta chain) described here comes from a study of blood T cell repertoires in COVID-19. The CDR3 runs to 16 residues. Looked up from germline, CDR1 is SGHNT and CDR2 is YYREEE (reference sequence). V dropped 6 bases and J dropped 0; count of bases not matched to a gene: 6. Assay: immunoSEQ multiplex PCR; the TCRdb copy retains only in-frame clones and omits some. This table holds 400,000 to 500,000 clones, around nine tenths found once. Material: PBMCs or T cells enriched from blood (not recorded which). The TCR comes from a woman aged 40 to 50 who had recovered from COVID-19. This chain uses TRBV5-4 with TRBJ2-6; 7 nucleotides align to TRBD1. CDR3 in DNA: TGTGCCAGCAACTCGGGACAGAACTCTGGGGCCAACGTCCTGACTTTC. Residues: CASNSGQNSGANVLTF.